This T cell receptor (beta chain) was found in a study of blood T cell repertoires in COVID-19. About the research overall: Acute and convalescent COVID-19 samples came from the United States, Italy and Spain. Nucleic acid was either cDNA or gDNA, and it came from T cells, B-cell-depleted T cells, or PBMCs.

Authors' data handling: Reference gene primers were amplified, and this amplification served to estimate nucleated cell counts. Assay used: immunoSEQ multiplex PCR; TCRdb lists only in-frame clones, some missing. V, J and clone size are those of that table, while D and trimming were read from the DNA. The table records 200,000 to 250,000 clones, 70% to 90% of them present only once. The sequenced sample was peripheral blood. The clonotype comes from a woman aged 18-29 years who had recovered from COVID-19.

In DNA form, the CDR3 reads TGTGCCAGCAGCCCAATACCCGGGACAGGGGCCGGATACAATGAGCAGTTCTTC. Translation gives CASSPIPGTGAGYNEQFF. The chain joins TRBV27 to TRBJ2-1, with 10 bases identical to TRBD1. J gave up 4 bases and V 6 bases, and 15 bases lay outside the gene matches. In germline, CDR1 is MNHEY, CDR2 SMNVEV (reference sequence). The CDR3 loop spans 18 amino acids.